The sequence of this T cell receptor beta chain was determined in a study of PD-1 blockade in classical Hodgkin lymphoma (dated by TCRdb to 2020 to 2022). For the study in its entirety: Nivolumab dosing was 3 mg/kg intravenously every 2 weeks, continuing until either disease progression or unacceptable toxicity. The study used CyTOF and TCR beta sequencing to define a peripheral blood immune signature of response to PD-1 blockade in classical Hodgkin lymphoma. The paper as a whole reports these results and caveats: CD4+ but not CD8+ TCR diversity rose significantly by C4D1 (p=0.0027 vs p=0.16), most apparent in complete responders (p=0.02). The study was restricted to a single clinical trial cohort, and the causes of repertoire differences, possibly disease activity or prior therapy, were left undefined. Baseline diversity similar to that of newly diagnosed patients was observed in trial patients achieving complete response, whereas significantly lower diversity was observed in partial responders and progressors. Baseline TCR diversity was reported as lower in newly diagnosed patients than in healthy donors, and lower still in relapsed/refractory patients. Lower diversity was seen in patients whose nivolumab began less than 1 year after ASCT, and these patients were left out of later analyses so that immune reconstitution would not confound the results.

The meaning of the sample's time point label: cycle 4 day 1 (C4D1), after about 6 weeks of nivolumab. Relapse after autologous stem cell transplantation had occurred in all trial patients, and cohorts A, B and C were distinguished by prior brentuximab vedotin exposure. The trial cohort comprised some 60 patients with relapsed/refractory classical Hodgkin lymphoma whose best overall responses were complete response, partial response or progressive disease. Trial patients were treated with single-agent nivolumab in the multi-cohort phase II CheckMate 205 trial. An independent review committee assessed best overall response using the 2007 International Working Group response criteria. Trial PBMCs were obtained immediately prior to nivolumab initiation (C1D1) and on therapy at cycle 2 day 1 and cycle 4 day 1. Peripheral blood was collected in 8 mL Vacutainer Cell Preparation Tubes, from which PBMCs were isolated by centrifugation and then cryopreserved.

Reading the germline V gene gives CDR1 SGHTA and CDR2 FQGTGA. Trimming costs V 2 bases and J 4 bases, and their ends lie 9 bases apart. The CDR3 holds 15 amino acids from the cysteine to the phenylalanine. The only DNA kept is the CDR3, 45 bases in frame from the first base. Remarks on this clone: It has no known antigen specificity. No much larger clonotype is one base removed from it; base qualities were not supplied.

The Qiagen DNeasy kit was used to extract genomic DNA both from unsorted PBMCs and from the negatively selected CD4+ and CD8+ fractions. Using primers that anneal to V and J segments, immunoSEQ multiplex PCR amplified the TCR beta CDR3 regions. A synthetic immune receptor repertoire was used to minimize amplification bias, and any remaining bias was removed computationally after sequencing. The paper's data handling went like this. Custom Python scripts were used to quantify repertoire diversity as the Shannon entropy index. Unsorted, CD4+ and CD8+ repertoires were analyzed separately, except in combined analyses where CD4+ and CD8+ sequences were merged in silico. Clonal expansion was defined as at least a 2-fold frequency increase after treatment relative to C1D1, with a pseudocount of 0.5 for undetected baseline clones. Singleton clones were defined as clones with 0 or 1 copy at C1D1, and non-singleton clones were defined as clones with 2 or more copies. Clones expanded in unsorted samples were labelled as CD4+, CD8+ or unknown by matching protein sequences in sorted samples from the same patient. Wilcoxon tests were applied to paired samples to test diversity changes from C1D1 to C4D1. What TCRdb holds here is the immuneACCESS table cut down to in-frame rearrangements. Part of the clones is not present; checked against another copy, under half of the missing clones reflect an unresolved V gene, and the others are unexplained. Clone size and V and J calls were adopted from that table, with D and trimming inferred from the DNA. The sample table lists roughly 15,000 clones, 80% to 90% of them with a count of one. The ten largest clones add up to 15% to 20% of the sample.

Sequencing used peripheral blood mononuclear cells (PBMCs), obtained before the fourth cycle of nivolumab. Recombination connected TRBV7-3 to TRBJ2-6, with no confident D gene call. The receptor's source is a human donor with classical Hodgkin lymphoma. The DNA reads as follows: TGTGCCAGCAGCTTATCCTCTACGGGGGCCAACGTCCTGACTTTC. Its protein is CASSLSSTGANVLTF.